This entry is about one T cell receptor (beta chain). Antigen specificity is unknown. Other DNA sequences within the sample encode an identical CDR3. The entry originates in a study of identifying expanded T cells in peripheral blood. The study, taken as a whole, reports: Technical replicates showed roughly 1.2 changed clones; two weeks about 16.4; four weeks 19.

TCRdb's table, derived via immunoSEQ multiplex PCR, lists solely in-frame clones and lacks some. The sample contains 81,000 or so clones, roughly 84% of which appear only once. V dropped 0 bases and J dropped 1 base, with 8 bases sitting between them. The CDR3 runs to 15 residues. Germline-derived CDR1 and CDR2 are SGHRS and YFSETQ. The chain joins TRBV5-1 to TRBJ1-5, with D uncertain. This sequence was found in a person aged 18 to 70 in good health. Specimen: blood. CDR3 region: CASSLAGGSNQPQHF. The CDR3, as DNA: TGCGCCAGCAGCTTGGCAGGCGGAAGCAATCAGCCCCAGCATTTT.